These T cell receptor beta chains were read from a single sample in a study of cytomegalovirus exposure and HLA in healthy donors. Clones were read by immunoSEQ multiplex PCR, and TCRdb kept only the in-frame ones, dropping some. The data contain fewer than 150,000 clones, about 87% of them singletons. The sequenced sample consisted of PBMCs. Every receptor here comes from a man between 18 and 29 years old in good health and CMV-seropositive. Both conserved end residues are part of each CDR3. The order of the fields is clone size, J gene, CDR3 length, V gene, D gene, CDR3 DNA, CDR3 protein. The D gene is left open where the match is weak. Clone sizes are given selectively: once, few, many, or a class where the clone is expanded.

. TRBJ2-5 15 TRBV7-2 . TGTGCCACGCGCGCGTGGCGGGGGCCACAAGAGACCCAGTACTTC CATRAWRGPQETQYF
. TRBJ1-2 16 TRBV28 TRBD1 TGTGCCAGCAGGCCTACACCGGGACAGGGTTTCGATGGCTACACCTTC CASRPTPGQGFDGYTF
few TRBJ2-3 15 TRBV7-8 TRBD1 TGTGCCAGCAGCACTAACAGGGGTCCCGCAGATACGCAGTATTTT CASSTNRGPADTQYF
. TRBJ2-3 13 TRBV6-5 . TGTGCCAGCAGCCGGCGGATAGAGGATACGCAGTATTTT CASSRRIEDTQYF
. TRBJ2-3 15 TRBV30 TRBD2 TGTGCCTGGATTCGACCGGGGGGGTTGGGAGATACGCAGTATTTT CAWIRPGGLGDTQYF
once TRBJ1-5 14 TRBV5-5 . TGTGCCAGCAGCTTGGCTCGGGGATGGGAGCCCCAGCATTTT CASSLARGWEPQHF
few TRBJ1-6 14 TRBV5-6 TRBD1 TGTGCCAGCAGCCGGACAGGGCGGGGGTCACCCCTCCACTTT CASSRTGRGSPLHF
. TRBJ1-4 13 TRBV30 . TGTGCCTGGAAGGTGGGGACACCTGAAAAACTGTTTTTT CAWKVGTPEKLFF
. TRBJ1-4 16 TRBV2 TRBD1 TGTGCCAGCAGCGAAATGACAGGGGGCTTAGGTGAAAAACTGTTTTTT CASSEMTGGLGEKLFF
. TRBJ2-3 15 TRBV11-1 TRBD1 TGTGCCAGCAGCACTCGACAGGGGGGCACAGATACGCAGTATTTT CASSTRQGGTDTQYF
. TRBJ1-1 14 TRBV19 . TGTGCCAGTAGTATACCACGGGTAGACACTGAAGCTTTCTTT CASSIPRVDTEAFF